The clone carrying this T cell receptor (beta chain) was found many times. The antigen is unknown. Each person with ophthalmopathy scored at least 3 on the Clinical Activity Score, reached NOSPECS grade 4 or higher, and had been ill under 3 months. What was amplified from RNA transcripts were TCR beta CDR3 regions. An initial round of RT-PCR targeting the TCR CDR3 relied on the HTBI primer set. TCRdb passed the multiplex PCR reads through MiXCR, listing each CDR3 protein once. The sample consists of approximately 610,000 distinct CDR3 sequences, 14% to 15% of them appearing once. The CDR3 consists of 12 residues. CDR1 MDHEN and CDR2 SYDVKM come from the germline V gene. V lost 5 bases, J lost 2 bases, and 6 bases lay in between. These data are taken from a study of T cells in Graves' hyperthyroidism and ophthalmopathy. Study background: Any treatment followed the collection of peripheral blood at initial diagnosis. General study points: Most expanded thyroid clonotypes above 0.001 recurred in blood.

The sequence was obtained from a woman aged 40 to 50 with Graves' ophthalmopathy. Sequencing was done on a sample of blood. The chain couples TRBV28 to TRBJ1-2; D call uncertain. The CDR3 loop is CASSIWNYGYTF. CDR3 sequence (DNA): TGTGCCAGCAGTATCTGGAACTATGGCTACACCTTC.